These T cell receptor beta chains were read from a single sample in a study of T cell repertoires in cytomegalovirus infection. MiXCR was run by TCRdb on the reads, yielding one entry per CDR3 protein. The table has fewer than 350,000 distinct CDR3 sequences, roughly a sixth seen once. Input material: PBMCs. These TCRs come from a human donor in good health (CMV status not recorded). Some clones in this sample may be carry-over from other donors' samples. CDR3s include the opening cysteine and the closing phenylalanine or tryptophan. The D gene is left open where the match is weak. Clone size is given for some rows only: seen once, a few or many times, or a class if the clone is expanded.

many,TRBJ2-2,15,NA,TRBV27,TGTGCCAGCAGCAAAGTCGGGGCCTCAGCCGGGGAGCTGTTTTTT,CASSKVGASAGELFF
many,TRBJ2-1,18,TRBD2,TRBV4-2,TGTGCCAGCAGCCAAGATCTTCTAGCGGGAGGGTCCTACAATGAGCAGTTCTTC,CASSQDLLAGGSYNEQFF
NA,TRBJ1-5,17,NA,TRBV7-9,TGTGCCAGCAGCTTAGGAGGCGGGAGGGGAGGCAATCAGCCCCAGCATTTT,CASSLGGGRGGNQPQHF
many,TRBJ2-3,14,TRBD2,TRBV12-3/TRBV12-4,TGTGCCAGTCATAGCGGGAGCTACACAGATACGCAGTATTTT,CASHSGSYTDTQYF
NA,TRBJ1-2,16,NA,TRBV19,TGTGCCAGTAGTAACACGCGGGGGACAACTAACTATGGCTACACCTTC,CASSNTRGTTNYGYTF
many,TRBJ1-1,14,NA,TRBV12-3/TRBV12-4,TGTGCCAGCAGTTTATCACAGCTGAACACTGAAGCTTTCTTT,CASSLSQLNTEAFF
NA,TRBJ2-5,14,TRBD2,TRBV14,TGTGCCAGCAGTCAAGTGGGACTACCGGAGACCCAGTACTTC,CASSQVGLPETQYF
NA,TRBJ1-5,13,NA,TRBV20-1,TGCAGTGCCCAGGACAGAGGACATCAGCCCCAGCATTTT,CSAQDRGHQPQHF
many,TRBJ2-6,21,TRBD1,TRBV19,TGTGCCAGTGGTCCGGGACAGGGGGCAGCTGCAGCCCTCTCTGGGGCCAACGTCCTGACTTTC,CASGPGQGAAAALSGANVLTF
few,TRBJ2-3,14,TRBD2,TRBV5-1,TGCGCCAGCAGCTTATCCGGGGGGGCAAATACGCAGTATTTT,CASSLSGGANTQYF
NA,TRBJ2-3,15,NA,TRBV4-2,TGTGCCAGCAGCCAACGGGGGGCGGGTACAGATACGCAGTATTTT,CASSQRGAGTDTQYF
many,TRBJ2-7,17,TRBD2,TRBV20-1,TGCAGTGCTAGAGTAGGTCTAGCGGGGTCCAGCTCCTACGAGCAGTACTTC,CSARVGLAGSSSYEQYF
NA,TRBJ2-2,15,TRBD2,TRBV4-1,TGCGCCAGCAGCCGGGTTGGGGAGGGATCCGGGGAGCTGTTTTTT,CASSRVGEGSGELFF
NA,TRBJ2-3,13,NA,TRBV5-8,TGTGCCAGCAGCTTAATGTTTACAGATACGCAGTATTTT,CASSLMFTDTQYF
NA,TRBJ1-1,15,TRBD1,TRBV6-1,TGTGCCAGCAGTAAAGGGACAGGGCCGGGCACTGAAGCTTTCTTT,CASSKGTGPGTEAFF
NA,TRBJ2-2,13,NA,TRBV6-5,TGTGCCAGCACCTCCACGGTTTCCGGGGAGCTGTTTTTT,CASTSTVSGELFF
NA,TRBJ1-1,14,NA,TRBV12-3/TRBV12-4,TGTGCCAGCACCGTGACCGTACGGGGGACTGAAGCTTTCTTT,CASTVTVRGTEAFF